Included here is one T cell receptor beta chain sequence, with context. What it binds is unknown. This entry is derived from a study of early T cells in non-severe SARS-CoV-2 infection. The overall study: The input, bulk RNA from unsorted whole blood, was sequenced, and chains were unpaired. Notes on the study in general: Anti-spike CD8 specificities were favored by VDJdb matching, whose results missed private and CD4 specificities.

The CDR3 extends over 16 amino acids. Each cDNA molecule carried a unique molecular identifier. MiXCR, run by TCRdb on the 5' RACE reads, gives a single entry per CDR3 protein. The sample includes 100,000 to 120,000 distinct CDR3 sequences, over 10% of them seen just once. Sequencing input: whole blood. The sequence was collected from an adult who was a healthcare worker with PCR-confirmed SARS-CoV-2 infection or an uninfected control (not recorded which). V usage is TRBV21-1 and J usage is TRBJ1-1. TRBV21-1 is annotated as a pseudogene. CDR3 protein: CASSKAAGSINTEAFF. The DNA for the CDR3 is TGTGCCAGCAGCAAAGCGGCGGGAAGTATCAACACTGAAGCTTTCTTT.